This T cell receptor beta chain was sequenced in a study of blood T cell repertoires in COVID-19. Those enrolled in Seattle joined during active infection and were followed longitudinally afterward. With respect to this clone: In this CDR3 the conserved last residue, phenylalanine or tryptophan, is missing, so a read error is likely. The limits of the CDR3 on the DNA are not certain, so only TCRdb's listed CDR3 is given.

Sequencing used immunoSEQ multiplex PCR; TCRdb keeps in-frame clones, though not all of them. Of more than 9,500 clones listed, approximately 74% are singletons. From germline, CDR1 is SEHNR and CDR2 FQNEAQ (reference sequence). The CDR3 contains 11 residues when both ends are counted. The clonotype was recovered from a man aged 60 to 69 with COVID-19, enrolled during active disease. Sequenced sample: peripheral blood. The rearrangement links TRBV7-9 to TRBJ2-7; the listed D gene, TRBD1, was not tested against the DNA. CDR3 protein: CASSSQGGLRL.